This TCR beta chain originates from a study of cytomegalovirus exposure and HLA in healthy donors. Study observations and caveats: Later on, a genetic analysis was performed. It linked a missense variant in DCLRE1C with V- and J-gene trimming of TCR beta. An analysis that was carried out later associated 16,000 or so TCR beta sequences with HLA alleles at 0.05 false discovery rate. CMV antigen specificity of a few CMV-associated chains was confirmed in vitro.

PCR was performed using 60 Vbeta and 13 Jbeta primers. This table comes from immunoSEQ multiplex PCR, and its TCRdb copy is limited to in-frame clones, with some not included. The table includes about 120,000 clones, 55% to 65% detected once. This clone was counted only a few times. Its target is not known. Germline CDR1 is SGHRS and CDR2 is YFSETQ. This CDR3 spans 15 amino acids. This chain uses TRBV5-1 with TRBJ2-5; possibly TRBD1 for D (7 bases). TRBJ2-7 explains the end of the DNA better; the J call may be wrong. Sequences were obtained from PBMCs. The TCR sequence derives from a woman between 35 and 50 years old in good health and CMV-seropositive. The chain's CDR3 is CASSPGGTGVYEQYF. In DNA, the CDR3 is TGCGCCAGCAGCCCCGGGGGTACAGGGGTCTACGAGCAGTACTTC.